Sequencing of this T cell receptor (beta chain) was carried out in a study of cytomegalovirus exposure and HLA in healthy donors (dated by TCRdb to 2017 to 2019). Regarding the study in general: According to an earlier analysis of 550 to 700 of the donors, about 179 million T cells yielded 100 million or so unique TCR beta sequences and around 280 Gb of sequence data. Both class I and class II loci were covered by HLA typing, at four-digit resolution. The later analysis used no new phenotypic data to find candidate immune exposures, relying instead on TCR beta sequences and their occurrence across donors. To decide whether each TCR beta V gene segment behaved as functional or pseudogenic, an earlier analysis of several hundred of the donors relied on high-throughput TCR beta sequencing. The T cell repertoires of about 700 subjects were profiled by immunosequencing and related to cytomegalovirus serostatus. In a later analysis, previously published TCR beta repertoires from several hundred donors were re-analyzed and high-resolution HLA genotyping was added so that TCR occurrence patterns could be studied. The study aimed to test whether cataloging public T cell receptors could reveal signatures of past pathogen exposure. A later genetic analysis took genome-wide SNP genotypes for about 65% of the 666 donors and used that subset as a discovery cohort. Donor age, sex, ethnicity and CMV serostatus were collected together with the repertoire data. Around 320 gigabases of sequencing data and 78 million or so unique TCR sequences were included in an early release covering around 650 HLA-typed donors. The number of typed donors differed by locus: about 629-630 for A, B, C, DRB1 and DQB1; approximately 540 for DQA1; some 590 for DPA1; and roughly 470 for DPB1. The study combined high-throughput TCR immunosequencing, statistical association of individual TCRs with disease status, and machine learning to predict cytomegalovirus infection status. Among about 410 genotyped donors of the cohort, an average of approximately 220,000 unique TCR beta nucleotide sequences was sequenced per donor, of which approximately 18% were non-productive. In addition to the first cohort of approximately 670 subjects, a separate validation cohort of 130 or so different subjects was used. About five DR-DQ haplotypes were handled as single units for association and clustering because linkage in the cohort was strong. Of the approximately 400 genotyped donors, 65% to 90% fell in the genetic ancestry cluster associated with self-reported Caucasian donors. All discovery cohort repertoires had been generated using a single sequencing platform. Summary of the overall study and its limitations: A later analysis found that HLA-associated TCR beta chains were more clonally expanded and had lower generation probabilities than equally common non-associated chains. V-gene and J-gene trimming of TCR beta chains was associated with a missense DCLRE1C variant in a later genetic analysis, and the association was replicated in an independent cohort. For the cohort, immune exposure information was limited to CMV serostatus. Specific HLA alleles were associated with some 15,000 TCR beta sequences at a false discovery rate of 0.05 in a later analysis. In vitro tests confirmed that three of the cytomegalovirus-associated TCR beta chains recognize cytomegalovirus antigens. Sequencing depth was assumed to be roughly uniform across donors in the presence/absence analyses, though that assumption may not hold. Linkage disequilibrium might explain the correlated functional status among segregating V segments, but an unknown experimental factor could not be ruled out. A later analysis reported that several top co-occurrence clusters appeared linked to parvovirus B19, influenza, CMV and Epstein-Barr virus. An earlier analysis of approximately 590 of the donors showed that most TCR beta V segments appeared in productive rearrangements either about 87% or about 30% of the time, which broadly matched IMGT annotations. Most TCR sequences were observed very rarely across donors, whereas some public TCRs were present in many individuals. About 17 rarely observed V segments, including chromosome 9 orphons, were excluded from the earlier analysis of almost 600 of the donors because counts were too low. The authors suggested that the approach could potentially be extended to other disease states and immunological phenotypes. The classifier was reported to diagnose cytomegalovirus status with high specificity and sensitivity in both the original cohort and the validation cohort. A further reported finding was that TCR beta sequences accurately predicted the HLA-A and HLA-B alleles for most subjects in the first cohort. HLA typing was unavailable for some donors at each locus, so association tests used only the typed subset. A later analysis found that most CMV-associated TCR beta chains appeared HLA-restricted, with HLA associations seemingly driven largely by CMV exposure. Some IMGT-functional V segments, including TRBV6-2 and TRBV6-3, could not be distinguished by the 87-base-pair reads and were therefore excluded. The study gave a list of 150 to 200 TCR beta chains associated with cytomegalovirus. A later genetic analysis reported fewer N-insertions in productive TCRs among donors in an Asian-associated ancestry cluster than the approximately 700-donor mean. A group of highly shared sequence variants was considered likely to be a technical artifact of the sequencing pipeline. In a later analysis, the rate of TCR association differed among HLA loci, with DRB1 alleles having the most associated TCRs and HLA-C alleles having the fewest. The cohort was sequenced for TCR beta chains only, and without alpha or paired-chain data the features that could be detected were limited. When HLA alleles, especially DR and DQ, strongly co-occurred, attributing TCR associations to individual alleles was difficult.

Library preparation was by the immunoSEQ multiplex PCR assay. For the multiplex PCR, a mixture combining 60 forward primers for TCR Vbeta segments and 13 reverse primers for TCR Jbeta segments was used. The CDR3 region of rearranged TCR beta genes was amplified from genomic DNA by a multiplex PCR assay. On the Illumina HiSeq System, the amplified TCR beta libraries were sequenced as 87-base-pair reads. Per the original workflow: In a later analysis, some 80 million unique TCR beta chains were counted across the 690 or so repertoires, and around 11 million of these chains were shared by at least two donors. To remove PCR and sequencing errors, raw reads were error-corrected and collapsed into unique sequences using a nearest-neighbor algorithm that merged closely related sequences. V, D and J gene segments were assigned by aligning CDR3 sequences to IMGT reference sequences. For a sequence to be retained, a match of at least six nucleotides to both a V gene segment and a J gene segment was required. A rearrangement was called productive if the CDR3 had no stop codons and remained in frame with V and J, and every other rearrangement was called non-productive. CDR3 was defined according to IMGT convention as the region running from the second conserved V-encoded cysteine to the conserved J-encoded phenylalanine. Sequences without an unambiguous match to a single V gene segment were excluded from the earlier analysis of almost 600 of the donors. An earlier analysis of around 600 of the donors classified V segments as functional when productive rearrangements were above 56.7% and as segregating when the standard deviation between donors was above 5%. A statistical classification framework was built to diagnose cytomegalovirus status from the catalog of TCR beta chain sequences. In a later analysis, TCR nucleotide sequences were compared against IMGT/GENE-DB human TR gene sequences so that V and J genes could be assigned. The TCRdist pipeline was used in a later analysis to assign CDR3 sequences and most-parsimonious VDJ recombination scenarios. In a later analysis, each TCR beta chain was defined by its CDR3 amino acid sequence together with its V-gene family, and reads lacking a unique V-gene family were excluded. As a way to deal with suspected cross-contamination and a sequencing artifact, a later analysis dropped approximately 570 nucleotide sequences that were highly shared and had low generation probability. In a later analysis, a clonal expansion index was calculated for each public chain from normalized within-repertoire ranks of inferred template counts. A later analysis computed generation probabilities with a VDJ recombination model fitted to out-of-frame rearrangements, and checked the results against IGoR. In a later analysis, hypergeometric tests were used to score TCR-TCR, TCR-HLA and TCR-CMV co-occurrence, with a repertoire-size bias correction applied to TCR pairs. In a later analysis, false discovery rates were estimated by permuting HLA or CMV assignments 20 times. In a later analysis, co-occurring TCRs were grouped using DBSCAN, with TCRdist sequence similarity added in when clustering inside HLA-allele-positive subsets. For co-occurrence clustering, repertoires with fewer than 30,000 or more than 120,000 public chains were excluded, along with five repertoires with anomalous nucleotide sharing. TCRdb holds this immuneACCESS table with in-frame rearrangements only. Some clones are missing; in checked studies, unresolved V genes explain under half, and the rest has no known cause. V and J calls and clone size are given by that table; D and trimming were obtained from the DNA. This sample has approximately 110,000 clones in its table, and 15% of those were observed once. 1.9% of the sample is taken by the ten largest.

A few counts support this clone. Its antigen remains undetermined. No clone much larger than this one lies a single base away; base qualities are absent. In total, more than 500 healthy bone marrow donors made up the cohort. At the time of sampling, every cohort member was nominally healthy, though immune exposures that went unrecorded were likely present. The donor tested CMV seronegative and was one of the 352 seronegative cohort members. A peripheral blood sample was collected from each donor, and TCR beta sequencing was performed on peripheral blood mononuclear cells. The Qiagen DNeasy Blood Extraction Kit was used to extract genomic DNA from the blood cell samples. The CDR3 runs 13 residues from the cysteine to the phenylalanine. Solely the CDR3 DNA is kept, with 39 bases framed from the first base. The germline V gene (reference sequence) supplies CDR1 MNHNY and CDR2 SVGAGI. A distance of 14 bases separates the germline ends of V and J, which lose 7 bases and 5 bases respectively.

The sequence links TRBV6-6 to TRBJ1-1; matching of 6 bases hints at TRBD1 as the D gene. The origin of this receptor is a woman between 18 and 30 years old in good health and CMV-seronegative. Sequencing was carried out using PBMCs. The CDR3 protein: CASKGERRTEAFF. The nucleotide sequence reads TGTGCCAGCAAGGGGGAGAGAAGAACTGAAGCTTTCTTT.